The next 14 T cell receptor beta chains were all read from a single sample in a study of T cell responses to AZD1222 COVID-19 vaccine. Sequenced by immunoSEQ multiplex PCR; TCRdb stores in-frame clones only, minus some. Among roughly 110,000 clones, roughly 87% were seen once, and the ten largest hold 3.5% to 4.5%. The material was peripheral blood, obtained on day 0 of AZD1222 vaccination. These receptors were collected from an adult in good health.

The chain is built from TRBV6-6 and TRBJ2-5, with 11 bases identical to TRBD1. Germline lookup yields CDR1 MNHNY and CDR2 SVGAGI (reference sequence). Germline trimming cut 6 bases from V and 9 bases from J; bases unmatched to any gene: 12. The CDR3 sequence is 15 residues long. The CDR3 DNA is TGTGCCAGCAGCCGGACAGGGGGCTTAGCGGGAGCCCAGTACTTC. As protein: CASSRTGGLAGAQYF.

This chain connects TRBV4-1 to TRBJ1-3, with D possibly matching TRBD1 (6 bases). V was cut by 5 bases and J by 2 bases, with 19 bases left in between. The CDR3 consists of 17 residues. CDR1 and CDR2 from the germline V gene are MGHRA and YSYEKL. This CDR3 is CASSGTRGARTGNTIYF. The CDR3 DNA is TGCGCCAGCAGCGGAACGCGGGGGGCAAGGACTGGAAACACCATATATTTT.

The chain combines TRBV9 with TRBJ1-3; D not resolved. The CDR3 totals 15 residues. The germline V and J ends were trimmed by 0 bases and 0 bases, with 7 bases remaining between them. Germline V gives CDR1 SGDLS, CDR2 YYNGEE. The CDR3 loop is CASSVDRISGNTIYF. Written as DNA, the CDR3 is TGTGCCAGCAGCGTAGATCGGATCTCTGGAAACACCATATATTTT.

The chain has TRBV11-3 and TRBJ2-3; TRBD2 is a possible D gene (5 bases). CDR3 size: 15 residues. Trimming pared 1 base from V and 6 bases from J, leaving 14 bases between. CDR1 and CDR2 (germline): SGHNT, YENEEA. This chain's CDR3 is CASSLATRGVDTQYF. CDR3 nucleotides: TGTGCCAGCAGCTTAGCAACTAGAGGAGTGGATACGCAGTATTTT.

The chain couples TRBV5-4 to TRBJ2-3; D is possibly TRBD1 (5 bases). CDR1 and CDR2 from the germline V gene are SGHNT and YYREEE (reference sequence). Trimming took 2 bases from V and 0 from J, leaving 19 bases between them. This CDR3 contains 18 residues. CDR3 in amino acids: CASSLGPWGFDSTDTQYF. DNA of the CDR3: TGTGCCAGCAGCTTAGGGCCTTGGGGCTTCGACAGCACAGATACGCAGTATTTT.

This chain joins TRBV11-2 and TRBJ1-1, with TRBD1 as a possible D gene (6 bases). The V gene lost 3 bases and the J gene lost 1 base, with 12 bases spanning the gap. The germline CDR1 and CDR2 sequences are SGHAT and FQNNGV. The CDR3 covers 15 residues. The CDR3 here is CASSFRGRKNTEAFF. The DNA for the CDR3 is TGTGCCAGCAGCTTCAGGGGCCGGAAGAACACTGAAGCTTTCTTT.

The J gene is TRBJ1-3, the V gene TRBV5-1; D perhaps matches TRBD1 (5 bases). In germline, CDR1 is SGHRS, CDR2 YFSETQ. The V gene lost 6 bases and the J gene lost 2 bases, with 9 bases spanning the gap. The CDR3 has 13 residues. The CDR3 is CASTGTPGNTIYF. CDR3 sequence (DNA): TGCGCCAGCACCGGGACTCCTGGAAACACCATATATTTT.

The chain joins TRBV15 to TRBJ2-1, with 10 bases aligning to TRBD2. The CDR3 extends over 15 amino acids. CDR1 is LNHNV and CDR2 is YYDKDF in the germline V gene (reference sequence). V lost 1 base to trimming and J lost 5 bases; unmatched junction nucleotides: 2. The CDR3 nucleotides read TGTGCCACCAGCAGAGGCCTAGCGGGGGACAATGAGCAGTTCTTC. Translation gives CATSRGLAGDNEQFF.

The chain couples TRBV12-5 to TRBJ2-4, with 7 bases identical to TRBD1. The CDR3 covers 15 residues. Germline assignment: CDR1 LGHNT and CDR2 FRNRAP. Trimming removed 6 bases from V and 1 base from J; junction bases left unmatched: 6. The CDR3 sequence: CASGYEGAAKNIQYF. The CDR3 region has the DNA TGTGCTAGTGGCTATGAGGGGGCGGCCAAAAACATTCAGTACTTC. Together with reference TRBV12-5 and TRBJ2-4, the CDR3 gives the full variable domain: DARVTQTPRHKVTEMGQEVTMRCQPILGHNTVFWYRQTMMQGLELLAYFRNRAPLDDSGMPKDRFSAEMPDATLATLKIQPSEPRDSAVYFCASGYEGAAKNIQYFGAGTRLSVL.

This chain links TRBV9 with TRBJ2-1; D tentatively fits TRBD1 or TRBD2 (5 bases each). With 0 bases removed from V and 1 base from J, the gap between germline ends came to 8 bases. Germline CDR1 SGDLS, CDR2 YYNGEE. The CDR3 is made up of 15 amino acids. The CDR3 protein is CASSVGGASYNEQFF. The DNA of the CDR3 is TGTGCCAGCAGCGTAGGAGGGGCGTCCTACAATGAGCAGTTCTTC.

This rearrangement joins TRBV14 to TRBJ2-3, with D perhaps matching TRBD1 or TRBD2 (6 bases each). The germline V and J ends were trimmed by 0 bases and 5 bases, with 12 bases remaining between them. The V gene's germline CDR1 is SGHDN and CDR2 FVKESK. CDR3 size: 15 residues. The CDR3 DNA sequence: TGTGCCAGCAGCCAAGAATTTCGGGGGCGAGATACGCAGTATTTT. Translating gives CASSQEFRGRDTQYF.

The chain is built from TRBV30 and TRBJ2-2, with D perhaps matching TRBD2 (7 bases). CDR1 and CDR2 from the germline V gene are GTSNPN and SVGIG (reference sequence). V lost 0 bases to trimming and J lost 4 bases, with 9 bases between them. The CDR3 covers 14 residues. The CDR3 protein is CAWSVRGATGELFF. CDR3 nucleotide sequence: TGTGCCTGGAGTGTTCGGGGGGCCACCGGGGAGCTGTTTTTT.

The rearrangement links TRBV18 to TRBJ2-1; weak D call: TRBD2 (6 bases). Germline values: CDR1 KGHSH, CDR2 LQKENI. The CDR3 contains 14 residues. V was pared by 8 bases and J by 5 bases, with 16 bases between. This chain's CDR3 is CASQSRTNNNEQFF. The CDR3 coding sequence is TGTGCCAGCCAAAGTAGGACTAATAACAATGAGCAGTTCTTC.

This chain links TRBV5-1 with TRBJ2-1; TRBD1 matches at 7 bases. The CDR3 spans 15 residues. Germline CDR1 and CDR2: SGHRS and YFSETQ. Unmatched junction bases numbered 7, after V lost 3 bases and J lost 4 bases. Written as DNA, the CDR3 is TGCGCCAGCAGCTCGACAGGGAACACTTACAATGAGCAGTTCTTC. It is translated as CASSSTGNTYNEQFF. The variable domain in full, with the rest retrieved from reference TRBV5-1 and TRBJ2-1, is KAGVTQTPRYLIKTRGQQVTLSCSPISGHRSVSWYQQTPGQGLQFLFEYFSETQRNKGNFPGRFSGRQFSNSRSEMNVSTLELGDSALYLCASSSTGNTYNEQFFGPGTRLTVL.